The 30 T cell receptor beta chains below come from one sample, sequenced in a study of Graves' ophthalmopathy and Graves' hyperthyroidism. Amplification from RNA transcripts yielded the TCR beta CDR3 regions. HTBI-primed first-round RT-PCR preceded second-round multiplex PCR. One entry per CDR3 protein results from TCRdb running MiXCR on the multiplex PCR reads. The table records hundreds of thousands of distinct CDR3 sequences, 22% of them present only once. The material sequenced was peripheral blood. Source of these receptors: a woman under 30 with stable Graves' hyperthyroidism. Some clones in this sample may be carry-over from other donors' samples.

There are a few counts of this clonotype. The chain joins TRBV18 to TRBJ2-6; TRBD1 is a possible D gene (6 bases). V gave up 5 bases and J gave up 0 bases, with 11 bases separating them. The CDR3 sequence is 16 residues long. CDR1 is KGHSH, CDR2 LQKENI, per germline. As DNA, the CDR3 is TGTGCCAGCTCATCCGGACAGCTCTCTGGGGCCAACGTCCTGACTTTC. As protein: CASSSGQLSGANVLTF.

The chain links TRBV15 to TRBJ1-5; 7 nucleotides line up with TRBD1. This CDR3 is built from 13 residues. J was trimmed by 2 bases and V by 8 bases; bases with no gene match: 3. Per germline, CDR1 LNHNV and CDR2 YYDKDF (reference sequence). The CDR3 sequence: CATGTGGNQPQHF. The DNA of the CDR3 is TGTGCCACCGGTACAGGGGGCAATCAGCCCCAGCATTTT.

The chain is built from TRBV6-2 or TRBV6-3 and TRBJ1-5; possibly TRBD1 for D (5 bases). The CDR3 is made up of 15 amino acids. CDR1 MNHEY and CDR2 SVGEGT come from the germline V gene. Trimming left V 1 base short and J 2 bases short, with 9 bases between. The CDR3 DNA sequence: TGTGCCAGCAGTTACTTCGGCAGGGGCAATCAGCCCCAGCATTTT. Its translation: CASSYFGRGNQPQHF.

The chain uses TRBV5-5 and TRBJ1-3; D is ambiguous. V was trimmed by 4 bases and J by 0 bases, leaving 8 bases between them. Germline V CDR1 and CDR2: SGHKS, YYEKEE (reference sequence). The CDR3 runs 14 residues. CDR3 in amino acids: CASSNHSSGNTIYF. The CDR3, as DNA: TGTGCCAGCAGCAACCACAGCTCTGGAAACACCATATATTTT.

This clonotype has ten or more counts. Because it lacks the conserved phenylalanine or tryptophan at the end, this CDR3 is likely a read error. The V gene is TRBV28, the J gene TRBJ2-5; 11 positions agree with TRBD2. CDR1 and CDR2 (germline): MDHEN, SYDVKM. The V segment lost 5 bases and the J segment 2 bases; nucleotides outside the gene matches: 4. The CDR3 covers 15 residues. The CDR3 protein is CASSPSGRLQETQYL. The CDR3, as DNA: TGTGCCAGCAGTCCTAGCGGGAGGCTACAAGAGACCCAGTACCTC.

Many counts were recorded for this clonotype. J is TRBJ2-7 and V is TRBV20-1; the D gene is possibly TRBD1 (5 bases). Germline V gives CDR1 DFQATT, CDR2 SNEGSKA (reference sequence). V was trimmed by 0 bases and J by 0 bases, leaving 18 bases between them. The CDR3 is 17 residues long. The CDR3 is CSAREVWAGPSSYEQYF. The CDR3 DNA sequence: TGCAGTGCTAGAGAGGTATGGGCAGGGCCGAGCTCCTACGAGCAGTACTTC.

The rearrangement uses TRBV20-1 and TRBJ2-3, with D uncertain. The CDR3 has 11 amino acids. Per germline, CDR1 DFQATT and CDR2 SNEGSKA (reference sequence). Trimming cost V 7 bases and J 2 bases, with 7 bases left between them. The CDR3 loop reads CSGQDTDTQYF. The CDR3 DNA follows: TGCAGTGGGCAGGACACAGATACGCAGTATTTT.

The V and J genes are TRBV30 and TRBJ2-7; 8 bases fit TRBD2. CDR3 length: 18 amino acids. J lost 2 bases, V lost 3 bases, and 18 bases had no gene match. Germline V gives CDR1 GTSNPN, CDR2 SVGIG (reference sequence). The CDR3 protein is CAWSPYPFRVAGTYEQYF. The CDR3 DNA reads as TGTGCCTGGAGCCCGTACCCCTTCCGAGTAGCGGGAACCTACGAGCAGTACTTC.

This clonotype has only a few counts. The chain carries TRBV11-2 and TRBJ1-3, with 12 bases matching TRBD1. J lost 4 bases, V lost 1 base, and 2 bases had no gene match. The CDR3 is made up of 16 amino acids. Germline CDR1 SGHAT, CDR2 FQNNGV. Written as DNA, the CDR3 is TGTGCCAGCAGCTTAGTGGGGACAGGGGGCGGAAACACCATATATTTT. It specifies CASSLVGTGGGNTIYF.

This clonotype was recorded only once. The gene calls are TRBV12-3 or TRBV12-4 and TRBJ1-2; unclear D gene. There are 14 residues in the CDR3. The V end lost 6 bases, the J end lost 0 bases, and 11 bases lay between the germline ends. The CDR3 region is CASRLEPANYGYTF. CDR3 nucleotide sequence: TGTGCCAGCAGACTAGAACCAGCTAACTATGGCTACACCTTC.

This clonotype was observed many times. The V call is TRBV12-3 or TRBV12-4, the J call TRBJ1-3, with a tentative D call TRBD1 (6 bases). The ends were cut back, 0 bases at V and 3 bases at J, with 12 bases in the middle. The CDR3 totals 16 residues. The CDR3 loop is CASSLARGAVGNTIYF. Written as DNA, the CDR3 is TGTGCCAGCAGTTTAGCGAGGGGGGCGGTTGGAAACACCATATATTTT.

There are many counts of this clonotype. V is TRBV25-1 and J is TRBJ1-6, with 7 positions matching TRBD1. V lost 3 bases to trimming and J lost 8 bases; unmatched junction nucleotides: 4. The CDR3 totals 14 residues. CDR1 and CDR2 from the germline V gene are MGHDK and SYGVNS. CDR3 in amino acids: CASSDGQGDSPLHF. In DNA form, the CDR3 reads TGTGCCAGCAGTGATGGGCAGGGGGATTCACCCCTCCACTTT.

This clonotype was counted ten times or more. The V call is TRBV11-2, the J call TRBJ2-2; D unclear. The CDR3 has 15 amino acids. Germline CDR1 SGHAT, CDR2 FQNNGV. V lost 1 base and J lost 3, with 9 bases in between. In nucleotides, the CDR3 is TGTGCCAGCAGCTTAGTGACTGGAGACACCGGGGAGCTGTTTTTT. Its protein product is CASSLVTGDTGELFF.

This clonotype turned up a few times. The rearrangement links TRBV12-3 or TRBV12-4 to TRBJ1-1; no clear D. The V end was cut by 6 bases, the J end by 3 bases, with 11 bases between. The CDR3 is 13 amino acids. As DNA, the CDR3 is TGTGCCAGCAGGTGGCAGGAGGACACTGAAGCTTTCTTT. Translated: CASRWQEDTEAFF.

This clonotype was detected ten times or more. The CDR3, as DNA: TGTGCCATCCAGTCACACCCTAACTATGGCTACACCTTC. This gives the protein CAIQSHPNYGYTF. The V gene is TRBV10-3, the J gene TRBJ1-2; D not resolved. This CDR3 is 13 amino acids long. V lost 8 bases to trimming and J lost 0 bases, with 10 bases between them. From germline, CDR1 is ENHRY and CDR2 SYGVKD.

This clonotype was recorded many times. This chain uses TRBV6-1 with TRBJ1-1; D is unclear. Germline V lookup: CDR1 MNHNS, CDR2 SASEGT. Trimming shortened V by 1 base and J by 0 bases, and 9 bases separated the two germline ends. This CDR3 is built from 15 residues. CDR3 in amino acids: CASSEELALNTEAFF. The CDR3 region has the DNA TGTGCCAGCAGTGAAGAGCTGGCGTTGAACACTGAAGCTTTCTTT.

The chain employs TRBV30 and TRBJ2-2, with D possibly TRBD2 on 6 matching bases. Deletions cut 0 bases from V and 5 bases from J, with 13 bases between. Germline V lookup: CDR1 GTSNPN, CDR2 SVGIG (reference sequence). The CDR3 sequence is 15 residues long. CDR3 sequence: CAWSVLQSGTGELFF. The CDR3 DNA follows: TGTGCCTGGAGTGTACTACAGAGCGGGACCGGGGAGCTGTTTTTT. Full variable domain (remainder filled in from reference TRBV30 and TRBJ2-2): SQTIHQWPATLVQPVGSPLSLECTVEGTSNPNLYWYRQAAGRGLQLLFYSVGIGQISSEVPQNLSASRPQDRQFILSSKKLLLSDSGFYLCAWSVLQSGTGELFFGEGSRLTVL.

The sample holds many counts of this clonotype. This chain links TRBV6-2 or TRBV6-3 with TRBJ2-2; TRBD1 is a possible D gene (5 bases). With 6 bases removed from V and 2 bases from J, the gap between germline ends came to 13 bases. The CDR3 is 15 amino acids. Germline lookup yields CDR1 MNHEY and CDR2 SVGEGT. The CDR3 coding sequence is TGTGCCAGCAGCGCCCTCGACAGTAACACCGGGGAGCTGTTTTTT. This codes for CASSALDSNTGELFF.

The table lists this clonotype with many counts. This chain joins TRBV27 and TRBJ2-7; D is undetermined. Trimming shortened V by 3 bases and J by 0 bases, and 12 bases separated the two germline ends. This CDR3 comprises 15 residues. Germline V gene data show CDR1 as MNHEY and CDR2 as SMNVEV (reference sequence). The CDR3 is CASSFLMGLSYEQYF. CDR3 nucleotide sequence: TGTGCCAGCAGTTTCCTTATGGGCCTCTCCTACGAGCAGTACTTC.

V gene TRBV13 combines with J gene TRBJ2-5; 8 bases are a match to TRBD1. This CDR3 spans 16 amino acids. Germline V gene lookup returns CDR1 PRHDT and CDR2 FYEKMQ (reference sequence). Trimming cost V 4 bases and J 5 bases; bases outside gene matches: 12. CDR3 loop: CASSSGQGESGETQYF. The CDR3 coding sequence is TGTGCCAGCAGCTCAGGACAGGGCGAATCCGGTGAGACCCAGTACTTC.

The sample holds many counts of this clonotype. The CDR3 reads CASSLGRGLNQPQHF. The CDR3 DNA reads as TGTGCCAGCAGTTTGGGCAGGGGGTTAAATCAGCCCCAGCATTTT. The rearrangement links TRBV12-3 or TRBV12-4 to TRBJ1-5, with TRBD1 matching over 7 bases. J lost 4 bases, V lost 3 bases, and 6 bases had no gene match. CDR3 length equals 15 residues.

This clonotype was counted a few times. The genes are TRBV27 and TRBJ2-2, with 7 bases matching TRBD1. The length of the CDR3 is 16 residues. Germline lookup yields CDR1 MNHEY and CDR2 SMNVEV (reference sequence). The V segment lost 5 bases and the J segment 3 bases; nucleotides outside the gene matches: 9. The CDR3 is CASSPLGTEDTGELFF. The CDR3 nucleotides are TGTGCCAGCAGTCCTCTTGGGACAGAAGACACCGGGGAGCTGTTTTTT.

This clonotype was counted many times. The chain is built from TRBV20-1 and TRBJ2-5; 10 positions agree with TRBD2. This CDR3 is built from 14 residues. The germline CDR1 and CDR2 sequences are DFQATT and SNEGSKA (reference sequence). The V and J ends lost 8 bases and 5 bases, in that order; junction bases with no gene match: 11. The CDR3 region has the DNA TGCAGTTCAAGGCGGGCTAGCGGGAGTGAGACCCAGTACTTC. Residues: CSSRRASGSETQYF.

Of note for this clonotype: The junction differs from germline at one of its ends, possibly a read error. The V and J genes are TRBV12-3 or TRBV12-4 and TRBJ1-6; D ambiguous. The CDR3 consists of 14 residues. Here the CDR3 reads CVSSFRACNSPLLF. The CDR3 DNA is TGTGTCAGCAGTTTCCGGGCATGTAATTCACCCCTCCTCTTT.

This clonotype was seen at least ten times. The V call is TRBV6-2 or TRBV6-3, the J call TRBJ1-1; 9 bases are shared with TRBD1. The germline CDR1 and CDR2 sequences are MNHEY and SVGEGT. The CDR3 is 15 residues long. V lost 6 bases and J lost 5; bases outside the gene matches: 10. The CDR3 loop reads CASSSPGQGWTEAFF. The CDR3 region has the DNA TGTGCCAGCAGCTCTCCGGGACAGGGTTGGACTGAAGCTTTCTTT.

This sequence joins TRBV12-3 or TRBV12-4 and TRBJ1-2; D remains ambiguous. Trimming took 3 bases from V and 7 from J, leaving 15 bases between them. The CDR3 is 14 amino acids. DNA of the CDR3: TGTGCCAGCAGTTTCGTGGGAGCTGATCGTGGCTACACCTTC. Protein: CASSFVGADRGYTF.

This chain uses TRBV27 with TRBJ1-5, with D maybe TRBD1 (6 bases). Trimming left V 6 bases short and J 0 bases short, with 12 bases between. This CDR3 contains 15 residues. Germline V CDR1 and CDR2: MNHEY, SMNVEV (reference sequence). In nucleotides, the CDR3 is TGTGCCAGCAGCTCCCTGGACAGTAGCAATCAGCCCCAGCATTTT. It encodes CASSSLDSSNQPQHF.

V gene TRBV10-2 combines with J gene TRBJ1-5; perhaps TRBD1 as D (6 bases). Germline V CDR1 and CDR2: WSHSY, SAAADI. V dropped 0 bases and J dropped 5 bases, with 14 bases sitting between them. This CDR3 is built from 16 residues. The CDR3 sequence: CASSESAGGADQPQHF. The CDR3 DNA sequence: TGCGCCAGCAGTGAGTCGGCGGGGGGCGCCGATCAGCCCCAGCATTTT.

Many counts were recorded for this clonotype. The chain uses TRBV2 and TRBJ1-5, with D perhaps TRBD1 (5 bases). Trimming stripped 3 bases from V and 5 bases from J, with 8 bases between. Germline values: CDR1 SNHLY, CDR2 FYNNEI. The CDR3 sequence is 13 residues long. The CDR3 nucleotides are TGTGCCAGCAGTGATGGGGGGTATCAGCCCCAGCATTTT. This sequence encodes CASSDGGYQPQHF.

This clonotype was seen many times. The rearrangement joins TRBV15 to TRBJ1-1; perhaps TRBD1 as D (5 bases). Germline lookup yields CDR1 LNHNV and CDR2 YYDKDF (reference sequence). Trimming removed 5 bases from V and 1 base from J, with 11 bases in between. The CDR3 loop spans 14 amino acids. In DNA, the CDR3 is TGTGCCACCAGCCAGGGCGGGAAGAACACTGAAGCTTTCTTT. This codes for CATSQGGKNTEAFF.